The present T cell receptor (beta chain) was sequenced within a study of neurological immune-mediated disorders. Study observations and caveats: The study found no CDR3 amino acid sequences shared by expanded clones across subjects, suggesting private repertoires in all groups.

In germline, CDR1 is SEHNR, CDR2 FQNEAQ (reference sequence). The CDR3 has 15 amino acids. From the 5' RACE reads, TCRdb called clonotypes with MiXCR, one entry per CDR3 protein. In the table there are tens of thousands of distinct CDR3 sequences, more than 9.5% of which are singletons. This clonotype occurred many times. Its antigen is not identified. A junction end diverges from the germline sequence, so it may reflect a read error. Maryland, USA blood bank volunteers served as healthy controls. The J gene is TRBJ1-6, the V gene TRBV7-9; 10 bases align to TRBD1. The sequence came from a man in his 60s in good health. Material for sequencing was PBMCs. Written as DNA, the CDR3 is TGTGTCAGCAGCCTCCGGGACAGGGGTAATTCACCCCTCCACTTT. Residues: CVSSLRDRGNSPLHF.